A single sample gave rise to the 5 T cell receptor beta chains below, sequenced in a study of patients and donors after allogeneic stem cell transplantation. TCRdb re-called the RT-PCR reads with MiXCR, one entry per CDR3 protein. Of around 90,000 distinct CDR3 sequences listed, roughly 48% are singletons. The material sequenced was blood, either unsorted or a sorted T cell fraction (not recorded which). The receptors here all came from a human donor who was either an allogeneic HSCT recipient or a stem cell or donor lymphocyte infusion donor (not recorded which). It is not recorded whose cells these are; they may come from a transplant donor.

The chain carries TRBV11-3 and TRBJ2-2; D might be TRBD1 or TRBD2, each matching 7 bases. The ends were cut back, 11 bases at V and 0 bases at J, with 13 bases in the middle. The CDR3 sequence is 14 residues long. Germline V gene sequence: CDR1 SGHNT, CDR2 YENEEA. CDR3 region: CASGGTANTGELFF. The CDR3 nucleotides read TGTGCCTCCGGGGGGACAGCGAACACCGGGGAGCTGTTTTTT.

The V gene is TRBV12-3 or TRBV12-4, the J gene TRBJ1-5; no clear D gene. The V and J ends lost 5 bases and 4 bases respectively, with 6 bases between them. CDR3 size: 12 residues. The chain's CDR3 is CASSAGNQPQHF. The CDR3 DNA sequence: TGTGCCAGCAGTGCAGGTAATCAGCCCCAGCATTTT.

Written as DNA, the CDR3 is TGTGCCAGCAGCGCACGGGACAGCACAGATACGCAGTATTTT. Protein product: CASSARDSTDTQYF. The chain recombines TRBV11-2 with TRBJ2-3; possibly TRBD1 or TRBD2 for D (5 bases each). V gave up 5 bases and J gave up 0 bases, with 9 bases separating them. The CDR3 contains 14 residues. Germline CDR1 and CDR2: SGHAT and FQNNGV.

The genes are TRBV5-5 and TRBJ1-3; D is ambiguous. The CDR3 length is 15 residues. V was shortened by 4 bases and J by 2 bases, with 13 bases between the two germline ends. Germline values: CDR1 SGHKS, CDR2 YYEKEE (reference sequence). The CDR3 here is CASSIFRATGNTIYF. In nucleotides, the CDR3 is TGTGCCAGCAGCATTTTTCGGGCCACTGGAAACACCATATATTTT.

This rearrangement joins TRBV20-1 to TRBJ1-2; D is unclear. V lost 6 bases to trimming and J lost 3 bases, with 14 bases between them. Germline CDR1 reads DFQATT; CDR2 reads SNEGSKA (reference sequence). This CDR3 comprises 13 residues. CDR3 protein: CSAPQGPYYGYTF. In DNA form, the CDR3 reads TGCAGTGCGCCACAAGGACCCTACTATGGCTACACCTTC.